This T cell receptor (beta chain) was sequenced for a study of T cells in localized non-small cell lung cancer. This CDR3 has 15 amino acids. V was pared by 2 bases and J by 10 bases, with 18 bases between. The germline V gene has CDR1 SGHTA and CDR2 FQGNSA. Findings and limits, study-wide: Uninvolved adjacent lung had more T cell clonality than any other tissue, topping tumor. Heterogeneity cannot be ruled out, as sequencing used one tumor region only. Adjacent lung held a median around 60 of the top 100 tumor clones.

This clone appeared a few times. What it binds is unknown. Libraries were prepared by immunoSEQ multiplex PCR; TCRdb keeps only in-frame clonotypes and omits some of them. This table has fewer than 1,500 clones, about 31% appearing once. V usage is TRBV7-2 and J usage is TRBJ2-1; a possible D gene is TRBD1 (7 bases). The clonotype was recovered from a male donor older than 55 with stage I squamous cell lung carcinoma. The source material was normal lung tissue next to the tumor, sampled before any cancer treatment. The CDR3 nucleotides are TGTGCCAGCAGCTTAAAGTCAGGCCCAGGGGGGGAGCAGTTCTTC. This sequence encodes CASSLKSGPGGEQFF.